The 25 T cell receptor beta chains below were found in one sample sequenced in a study of beta chain features in type 1 diabetes. The entirety of the isolated RNA underwent reverse transcription, so expressed TCRB transcripts were sequenced. Assay: immunoSEQ multiplex PCR; the TCRdb copy retains only in-frame clones and omits some. Of fewer than 250,000 clones listed, around 65% are singletons. Sequencing was done on a sample of naive CD4+ T cells from blood. The source is a man aged 25-40 years in good health.

J is TRBJ2-1 and V is TRBV15, with TRBD2 matching 10 bases. Unmatched junction bases numbered 2, after V lost 0 bases and J lost 3 bases. Per the germline V gene, CDR1 is LNHNV and CDR2 is YYDKDF (reference sequence). This CDR3 has 16 residues. CDR3 coding DNA: TGTGCCACCAGCAGAGATCTAGCGGGAGACTACAATGAGCAGTTCTTC. Encoded protein: CATSRDLAGDYNEQFF.

This chain connects TRBV25-1 to TRBJ2-3; 11 nucleotides line up with TRBD2. CDR3 length equals 14 residues. The ends lost 3 bases at V and 9 bases at J; junction bases unmatched: 5. Germline assignment: CDR1 MGHDK and CDR2 SYGVNS. The CDR3 spells CASSDFSGGATQYF. CDR3 in DNA: TGTGCCAGCAGTGATTTTAGCGGGGGGGCCACGCAGTATTTT.

The chain combines TRBV6-6 with TRBJ2-7, with D perhaps given as TRBD1 or TRBD2 (7 bases each). V was cut by 5 bases and J by 6 bases, with 14 bases left in between. This CDR3 comprises 13 residues. Germline CDR1 is MNHNY and CDR2 is SVGAGI (reference sequence). Here the CDR3 DNA reads TGTGCCAGCAGTGTACAGGGGAGGGGCGAGCAGTACTTC. It is translated as CASSVQGRGEQYF.

The chain combines TRBV25-1 with TRBJ2-5, with 7 bases fitting TRBD1. V dropped 7 bases and J dropped 5; count of bases not matched to a gene: 16. Germline CDR1 MGHDK, CDR2 SYGVNS. The CDR3 loop spans 16 amino acids. The CDR3 sequence: CASMGRQGLMAETQYF. The CDR3 bases are TGTGCCAGCATGGGGAGACAGGGTTTGATGGCGGAGACCCAGTACTTC.

The rearrangement joins TRBV11-2 to TRBJ2-1, with D uncertain. The CDR3 totals 11 residues. V dropped 8 bases and J dropped 10 bases, with 12 bases sitting between them. Germline V lookup: CDR1 SGHAT, CDR2 FQNNGV. CDR3 DNA sequence: TGTGCCAGCTCAACGGTGTCAGAGCAGTTCTTC. Translated: CASSTVSEQFF.

In the case of this clone: Other DNA sequences in this sample translate to the same CDR3. The chain joins TRBV30 to TRBJ2-5; D possibly corresponds to TRBD2 (5 bases). The CDR3 runs to 13 residues. The germline gives CDR1 GTSNPN, CDR2 SVGIG (reference sequence). V dropped 3 bases and J dropped 5 bases, with 13 bases sitting between them. The CDR3 bases are TGTGCCTGGAGCGTCCGAAGAGGGGAGACCCAGTACTTC. Protein: CAWSVRRGETQYF.

The chain is built from TRBV5-6 and TRBJ1-2; no reliable D call. V lost 1 base and J lost 4, with 5 bases in between. This CDR3 spans 12 amino acids. CDR1 and CDR2 (germline): SGHDT, YYEEEE. This CDR3 is CASSLRSYGYTF. CDR3 DNA sequence: TGTGCCAGCAGCTTGCGGAGCTATGGCTACACCTTC.

V and J are TRBV5-1 and TRBJ2-3; 8 bases match TRBD2. Germline CDR1 and CDR2: SGHRS and YFSETQ. The CDR3 sequence is 15 residues long. Trimming removed 4 bases from V and 2 bases from J; junction bases left unmatched: 6. CDR3 bases: TGCGCCAGCAGCATGGCGGGAGGCACCACAGATACGCAGTATTTT. This translates into CASSMAGGTTDTQYF.

This clone was observed a handful of times. The rearrangement uses TRBV14 and TRBJ1-2, with no clear D. Trimming cost V 4 bases and J 8 bases, with 14 bases left between them. The V gene's germline CDR1 is SGHDN and CDR2 FVKESK. The CDR3 sequence is 13 residues long. In DNA form, the CDR3 reads TGTGCCAGCAGCCCCAGTATCGATCGGGGCTACACCTTC. Encoded protein: CASSPSIDRGYTF.

V gene TRBV20-1 combines with J gene TRBJ2-7; D unresolved. The CDR3 length is 11 residues. The germline CDR1 and CDR2 sequences are DFQATT and SNEGSKA (reference sequence). Trimming cost V 1 base and J 0 bases, with 1 base left between them. The CDR3 spells CSARVSYEQYF. As DNA, the CDR3 is TGCAGTGCTAGAGTCTCCTACGAGCAGTACTTC.

This clone was seen only a few times. CDR3 protein: CASSPPGLGANYGYTF. In DNA, the CDR3 is TGTGCCAGCAGCCCGCCGGGCTTGGGGGCTAACTATGGCTACACCTTC. V and J are TRBV4-2 and TRBJ1-2; weak D call: TRBD1 (5 bases). The CDR3 is 16 amino acids. V was clipped by 4 bases and J by 0 bases, with 15 bases between them. In germline, CDR1 is LGHNA, CDR2 YNFKEQ.

The rearrangement uses TRBV30 and TRBJ2-7; either TRBD1 or TRBD2 may fit D (5 bases each). The CDR3 is 13 residues long. Per germline, CDR1 GTSNPN and CDR2 SVGIG (reference sequence). Trimming stripped 3 bases from V and 3 bases from J, with 12 bases between. CDR3 coding DNA: TGTGCCTGGAGCCGAGGGGAGATCTACGAGCAGTACTTC. Translation: CAWSRGEIYEQYF.

The chain recombines TRBV30 with TRBJ2-1; TRBD1 agrees at 7 bases. After removal of 1 base from V and 0 bases from J, the junction contained 3 bases not matched to a gene. Looked up from germline, CDR1 is GTSNPN and CDR2 is SVGIG (reference sequence). CDR3 length: 15 residues. The CDR3 DNA is TGTGCCTGGAGTGCCTCAGGGGGCTCCTACAATGAGCAGTTCTTC. Residues: CAWSASGGSYNEQFF.

This chain connects TRBV20-1 to TRBJ2-7; D is unclear. The CDR3 covers 11 residues. Germline CDR1 DFQATT, CDR2 SNEGSKA (reference sequence). V gave up 3 bases and J gave up 6 bases, with 9 bases separating them. CDR3 sequence reads: CSASPKLEQYF. The DNA for the CDR3 is TGCAGTGCTAGCCCAAAGCTCGAGCAGTACTTC.

The chain joins TRBV7-9 to TRBJ2-3; weak D call: TRBD1 (5 bases). Between the trimmed V and J ends, which lost 2 bases and 4 bases, there was a span of 13 bases. CDR1 is SEHNR, CDR2 FQNEAQ, per germline (reference sequence). The CDR3 covers 15 residues. CDR3 sequence reads: CASSLQGPASDTQYF. The CDR3 bases are TGTGCCAGCAGCTTACAGGGCCCGGCCTCAGATACGCAGTATTTT. The whole variable domain, remainder taken from reference TRBV7-9 and TRBJ2-3, is DTGVSQNPRHKITKRGQNVTFRCDPISEHNRLYWYRQTLGQGPEFLTYFQNEAQLEKSRLLSDRFSAERPKGSFSTLEIQRTEQGDSAMYLCASSLQGPASDTQYFGPGTRLTVL.

In its sample, this clone was seen once. The V call is TRBV7-2, the J call TRBJ1-5; 7 nucleotides align to TRBD1. CDR3 length: 15 amino acids. Germline CDR1 SGHTA, CDR2 FQGNSA. V shed 5 bases and J 5 bases; nucleotides not matched to a gene: 9. CDR3 in amino acids: CASSPLSTGDQPQHF. The CDR3 DNA follows: TGTGCCAGCAGCCCTCTAAGTACAGGGGATCAGCCCCAGCATTTT. Complete variable domain (other parts from reference TRBV7-2 and TRBJ1-5): GAGVSQSPSNKVTEKGKDVELRCDPISGHTALYWYRQSLGQGLEFLIYFQGNSAPDKSGLPSDRFSAERTGGSVSTLTIQRTQQEDSAVYLCASSPLSTGDQPQHFGDGTRLSIL.

This chain connects TRBV6-5 to TRBJ2-1; 8 bases match TRBD2. The germline V gene has CDR1 MNHEY and CDR2 SVGAGI. J was trimmed by 7 bases and V by 7 bases; bases with no gene match: 9. The CDR3 extends over 14 amino acids. CDR3 sequence: CASNRGRPENEQFF. CDR3 bases: TGTGCCAGCAACCGCGGGAGGCCGGAGAATGAGCAGTTCTTC.

This chain joins TRBV9 and TRBJ2-1, with 7 bases that match TRBD1. CDR3 length equals 14 residues. The germline CDR1 and CDR2 sequences are SGDLS and YYNGEE. Trimming at V came to 4 bases and at J to 0 bases, leaving 1 base not matched to a gene. CDR3: CASSWTGSYNEQFF. CDR3 in DNA: TGTGCCAGCAGCTGGACAGGCTCCTACAATGAGCAGTTCTTC.

This clone was counted a few times. The J gene is TRBJ2-5, the V gene TRBV21-1. TRBV21-1 is listed as a pseudogene. The CDR3 extends over 13 amino acids. CDR3 loop: CASTSGDWETQYF. The CDR3 region has the DNA TGTGCCAGCACCTCAGGGGACTGGGAGACCCAGTACTTC.

This clone came up a few times. The chain combines TRBV5-1 with TRBJ2-7; D is possibly TRBD1 (5 bases). Germline loops: CDR1 SGHRS, CDR2 YFSETQ. V was clipped by 7 bases and J by 0 bases, with 14 bases between them. This CDR3 has 14 amino acids. The CDR3 spells CASGALPTSYEQYF. DNA of the CDR3: TGCGCCAGCGGGGCGCTACCCACCTCCTACGAGCAGTACTTC.

The rearrangement uses TRBV30 and TRBJ2-7, with 12 bases fitting TRBD1. Germline-derived CDR1 and CDR2 are GTSNPN and SVGIG (reference sequence). Germline trimming cut 4 bases from V and 5 bases from J; bases unmatched to any gene: 9. The CDR3 extends over 15 amino acids. The CDR3 is CAWTPGTGGLDEQYF. CDR3 in DNA: TGTGCCTGGACCCCCGGGACAGGGGGCCTAGACGAGCAGTACTTC.

The DNA for the CDR3 is TGTGCCAGCAGTGCTGAGAACTACAATGAGCAGTTCTTC. Translated: CASSAENYNEQFF. This chain joins TRBV9 and TRBJ2-1; D not resolved. Germline values: CDR1 SGDLS, CDR2 YYNGEE. This CDR3 spans 13 amino acids. V dropped 5 bases and J dropped 3 bases, with 9 bases sitting between them.

In its sample, this clone was seen a few times. The CDR3 DNA follows: TGCAGCGTTGAAGACCCTAGAAGTGGCACTGAAGCTTTCTTT. Encoded protein: CSVEDPRSGTEAFF. This chain connects TRBV29-1 to TRBJ1-1; D is uncertain. Trimming cost V 0 bases and J 4 bases, with 12 bases left between them. Germline V lookup: CDR1 SQVTM, CDR2 ANQGSEA. This CDR3 contains 14 residues.

The chain links TRBV25-1 to TRBJ2-7; TRBD2 might be the D (6 bases). V dropped 4 bases and J dropped 5 bases, with 21 bases sitting between them. Per the germline V gene, CDR1 is MGHDK and CDR2 is SYGVNS. The CDR3 is 16 residues long. The CDR3 sequence: CASSALLSEGRDEQYF. The CDR3 coding sequence is TGTGCCAGCAGTGCCCTACTTTCGGAGGGCCGCGACGAGCAGTACTTC.

This clone is a singleton in its sample. The chain recombines TRBV15 with TRBJ2-5; 8 nucleotides align to TRBD2. CDR3 length equals 13 residues. V lost 7 bases and J lost 5; bases outside the gene matches: 6. From germline, CDR1 is LNHNV and CDR2 YYDKDF (reference sequence). The CDR3 sequence is CATKREPRETQYF. In DNA form, the CDR3 reads TGTGCCACCAAGCGGGAGCCCAGGGAGACCCAGTACTTC.